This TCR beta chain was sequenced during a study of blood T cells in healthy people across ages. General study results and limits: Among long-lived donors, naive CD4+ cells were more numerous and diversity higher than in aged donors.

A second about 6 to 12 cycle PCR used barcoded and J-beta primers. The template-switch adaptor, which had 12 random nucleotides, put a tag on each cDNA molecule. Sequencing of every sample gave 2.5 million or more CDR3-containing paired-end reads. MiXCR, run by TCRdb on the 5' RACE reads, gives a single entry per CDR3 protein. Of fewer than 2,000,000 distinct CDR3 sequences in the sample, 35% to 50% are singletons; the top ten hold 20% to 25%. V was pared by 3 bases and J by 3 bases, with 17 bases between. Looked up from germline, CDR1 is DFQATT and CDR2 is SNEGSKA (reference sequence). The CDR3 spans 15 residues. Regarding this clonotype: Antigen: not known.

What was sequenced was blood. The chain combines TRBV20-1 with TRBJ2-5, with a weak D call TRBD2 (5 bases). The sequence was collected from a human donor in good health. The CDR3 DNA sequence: TGCAGTGCTAGGCCGATCCCCCTAGCCGAAGAGACCCAGTACTTC. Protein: CSARPIPLAEETQYF.